The 29 T cell receptor beta chains given below trace back to one sample, sequenced in a study of T cells in women clearing cervical HPV infection. The method was immunoSEQ multiplex PCR; TCRdb's version includes in-frame clones alone and lacks a portion of them. This sample's table reports about 40,000 clones. Sequencing used blood buffy coat. These TCRs come from a woman between 18 and 75 years old with a cervical HPV16 infection that either progressed to CIN3+ or cleared (not recorded which).

Concerning this clone: Sequencing ends 3 residues short of the CDR3 end; the germline J gene provides the rest. J is TRBJ2-4 and V is TRBV18; D is undetermined. Germline V gene data show CDR1 as KGHSH and CDR2 as LQKENI. This CDR3 is built from 13 residues. V was shortened by 0 bases and J by 8 bases, with 8 bases between the two germline ends. CDR3 bases read: TGTGCCAGCTCACCACCTGGGCAATACATT. As protein: CASSPPGQYI. The whole CDR3 sequence reads CASSPPGQYIQYF.

Concerning this clone: Read sequence stops 3 residues before the CDR3 end, and the germline J gene provides the missing end. The genes are TRBV10-3 and TRBJ2-2, with 9 bases lining up with TRBD1. V was clipped by 4 bases and J by 5 bases; unmatched bases: 5. Germline V CDR1 and CDR2: ENHRY, SYGVKD. This CDR3 comprises 15 residues. The CDR3 bases that were read are TGTGCCATCAGTGGGACAGGGGTTGGAACCGGGGAG. Translation gives CAISGTGVGTGE. The whole CDR3 protein reads CAISGTGVGTGELFF.

Note on this clone: The read comes to an end 3 residues before the CDR3 does, leaving the germline J gene to fill in the end. This rearrangement joins TRBV7-3 to TRBJ2-3, with D possibly TRBD2 on 6 matching bases. Germline V CDR1 and CDR2: SGHTA, FQGTGA. The CDR3 is 15 residues long. Trimming took off 5 bases at V and 1 base at J, with 13 bases between the two ends. CDR3 bases read: TGTGCCAGCAGCCCAACGGGGGATCGCACAGATACG. Translation: CASSPTGDRTDT. The complete CDR3 protein is CASSPTGDRTDTQYF.

About this clone: Read coverage stops 3 residues before the CDR3 terminus; the germline J gene supplies the remainder. The genes are TRBV20-1 and TRBJ1-1, with D possibly TRBD1 on 5 matching bases. Between the trimmed V and J ends, which lost 1 base and 0 bases, there was a span of 9 bases. The CDR3 is 14 amino acids. CDR1 is DFQATT, CDR2 SNEGSKA, per germline (reference sequence). The part of the CDR3 DNA that was read is TGCAGTGCTAGAGGCGGGGGGATGAACACTGAA. This translates into CSARGGGMNTE. The CDR3 reads in full as CSARGGGMNTEAFF.

This clone counts as medium-sized by frequency. The part of the CDR3 DNA that was read is TGTGCCAGCTCACCAGACAGGGGGCAAGAAAAA. It translates to CASSPDRGQEK. In full, the CDR3 reads CASSPDRGQEKLFF. The chain uses TRBV18 and TRBJ1-4; 10 bases are a match to TRBD1. The sequenced fragment ends 3 residues before the CDR3 boundary, so the rest is inferred from the germline J gene. From germline, CDR1 is KGHSH and CDR2 LQKENI. The CDR3 is made up of 14 amino acids. Trimming cost V 2 bases and J 8 bases; bases outside gene matches: 2.

About this clone itself: The read gets to within 3 residues of the CDR3 end, and the germline J gene fills in the rest. This rearrangement joins TRBV20-1 to TRBJ2-3; D is unresolved. Germline lookup yields CDR1 DFQATT and CDR2 SNEGSKA (reference sequence). The CDR3 sequence is 14 residues long. Trimming removed 8 bases at V and 1 base at J, with 16 bases between. Here the CDR3 reads CSTCLESGTDTQYF. The DNA read from the CDR3 is TGCAGTACTTGTCTAGAATCCGGCACAGATACG.

Comments on this clone: The DNA ends 3 residues before the CDR3 does, and the rest of the CDR3 is filled in from the germline J gene. The genes are TRBV19 and TRBJ1-3; tentatively, D is TRBD1 (5 bases). Germline CDR1 LNHDA, CDR2 SQIVND (reference sequence). The CDR3 runs 16 residues. V lost 5 bases, J lost 7 bases, and 21 bases lay in between. The CDR3 reads CASSPVFGQGANTIYF. CDR3 bases read: TGTGCCAGTAGTCCTGTCTTTGGGCAGGGAGCCAACACC.

A remark on this clone: Read data end 3 residues before the CDR3 end; the end is taken from the germline J gene. The chain has TRBV7-6 and TRBJ2-1, with 8 positions matching TRBD1. After removal of 7 bases from V and 7 bases from J, the junction contained 9 bases not matched to a gene. CDR1 SGHVS and CDR2 FNYEAQ come from the germline V gene. The CDR3 runs to 14 residues. Incomplete CDR3 DNA: TGTGCCAGCACCCCGGGACAGGCTCTAAATGAG. Its translation is CASTPGQALNE. The full CDR3 reads CASTPGQALNEQFF.

Points on this clone: The sequenced fragment ends 3 residues before the CDR3 boundary, so the rest is inferred from the germline J gene. The gene calls are TRBV11-1 and TRBJ2-7, with 9 bases identical to TRBD1. The V gene end was trimmed by 1 base and the J gene end by 5 bases; junction bases not matched to a gene: 6. CDR3 size: 15 residues. Germline loops: CDR1 SGHAT, CDR2 FQDESV (reference sequence). The CDR3 here is CASSLGGTGKDEQYF. CDR3 bases read: TGTGCCAGCAGCTTAGGCGGGACAGGGAAAGACGAG.

A word on this clone: The read ends 3 residues shy of where the CDR3 ends; the end is completed using the germline J gene. The V gene is TRBV19, the J gene TRBJ2-2, with a weak D call TRBD2 (5 bases). Trimming took off 5 bases at V and 1 base at J, with 5 bases between the two ends. This CDR3 spans 13 amino acids. Per the germline V gene, CDR1 is LNHDA and CDR2 is SQIVND (reference sequence). This CDR3 is CASSEGNTGELFF. The DNA read from the CDR3 is TGTGCCAGTAGTGAGGGGAACACCGGGGAG.

In the case of this clone: The read gets to within 3 residues of the CDR3 end, and the germline J gene fills in the rest. The chain joins TRBV7-2 to TRBJ2-5; D is perhaps TRBD1 or TRBD2 (5 bases each). CDR1 SGHTA and CDR2 FQGNSA come from the germline V gene. The CDR3 totals 15 residues. Deletions cut 1 base from V and 3 bases from J, with 12 bases between. The CDR3 sequence: CASSLGGVRKETQYF. The sequenced part of the CDR3 DNA is TGTGCCAGCAGCTTAGGAGGGGTCAGGAAAGAGACC.

Remarks on this clone: The sequence runs out 3 residues before the end of the CDR3; the remainder is reconstructed from the germline J gene. The rearrangement links TRBV6-2 or TRBV6-3 to TRBJ2-5; 8 nucleotides agree with TRBD1. The CDR3 sequence is 13 residues long. The V and J ends lost 5 bases and 3 bases, in that order; junction bases with no gene match: 2. From germline, CDR1 is MNHEY and CDR2 SVGEGT. Incomplete CDR3 DNA: TGTGCCAGCAGTCGACAGGGGAAAGAGACC. Amino acids: CASSRQGKET. The whole CDR3 reads CASSRQGKETQYF.

Turning to this clone: Sequencing ends 3 residues short of the CDR3 end; the germline J gene provides the rest. This sequence joins TRBV20-1 and TRBJ1-5, with a weak D call TRBD1 (5 bases). V lost 4 bases and J 4 bases, leaving 8 bases between the germline ends. This CDR3 region has 12 residues. The V gene's germline CDR1 is DFQATT and CDR2 SNEGSKA (reference sequence). Here the CDR3 reads CSAMSGNQPQHF. The sequenced CDR3 bases are TGCAGTGCTATGTCAGGGAATCAGCCC.

Details on this clone: Coverage ceases 3 residues before the CDR3 finishes, and the germline J gene fills in the end. This chain uses TRBV2 with TRBJ2-1, with TRBD1 matching 7 bases. This CDR3 comprises 14 residues. V shed 7 bases and J 4 bases; nucleotides not matched to a gene: 7. Germline V gives CDR1 SNHLY, CDR2 FYNNEI. CDR3 sequence reads: CASITGTDYNEQFF. Incomplete CDR3 DNA: TGTGCCAGCATCACCGGGACAGATTACAATGAG.

Worth noting for this clone: Read sequence stops 3 residues before the CDR3 end, and the germline J gene provides the missing end. The V and J genes are TRBV19 and TRBJ1-1; TRBD1 aligns across 9 bases. The CDR3 covers 16 residues. With 2 bases clipped from V and 4 bases from J, the junction kept 8 bases outside the gene matches. From germline, CDR1 is LNHDA and CDR2 SQIVND (reference sequence). The chain's CDR3 is CASSISTGGRITEAFF. CDR3 bases read: TGTGCCAGTAGTATATCTACAGGGGGCAGGATCACTGAA.

A remark on this clone: The read comes to an end 3 residues before the CDR3 does, leaving the germline J gene to fill in the end. The rearrangement links TRBV5-6 to TRBJ1-5, with D maybe TRBD1 (6 bases). Trimming removed 0 bases at V and 1 base at J, with 8 bases between. The CDR3 consists of 15 residues. The germline V gene has CDR1 SGHDT and CDR2 YYEEEE. The CDR3 spells CASSLGTASNQPQHF. The CDR3 DNA, read in part, is TGTGCCAGCAGCTTGGGGACAGCAAGCAATCAGCCC. Full variable domain (missing parts from reference TRBV5-6 and TRBJ1-5): DAGVTQSPTHLIKTRGQQVTLRCSPKSGHDTVSWYQQALGQGPQFIFQYYEEEERQRGNFPDRFSGHQFPNYSSELNVNALLLGDSALYLCASSLGTASNQPQHFGDGTRLSIL.

The CDR3 sequence is CSATGGGGSPLHF. The covered CDR3 bases are TGCAGTGCTACAGGGGGCGGTGGTTCACCC. This sequence joins TRBV20-1 and TRBJ1-6, with 8 bases identical to TRBD1. The sequence runs out 3 residues before the end of the CDR3; the remainder is reconstructed from the germline J gene. Trimming removed 4 bases from V and 9 bases from J; junction bases left unmatched: 5. This CDR3 spans 13 amino acids. The germline V gene has CDR1 DFQATT and CDR2 SNEGSKA (reference sequence).

As concerns this clone: Read coverage stops 3 residues before the CDR3 terminus; the germline J gene supplies the remainder. The chain links TRBV11-3 to TRBJ2-7; TRBD1 might be the D (5 bases). The CDR3 totals 15 residues. Trimming stripped 5 bases from V and 4 bases from J, with 18 bases between. In germline, CDR1 is SGHNT, CDR2 YENEEA. The sequenced part of the CDR3 DNA is TGTGCCAGCAGCCCAAGAGAGAGGCCAGGGTACGAG. Protein: CASSPRERPGYE. The whole CDR3 protein reads CASSPRERPGYEQYF.

Of note for this clone: The read ends 3 residues before the CDR3 terminus; that terminus is restored from the germline J gene. The chain joins TRBV6-1 to TRBJ2-1; D remains unclear. Germline V gives CDR1 MNHNS, CDR2 SASEGT. The CDR3 has 13 amino acids. Deletions cut 3 bases from V and 5 bases from J, with 8 bases between. The CDR3 DNA, read in part, is TGTGCCAGCAGTGACCGACGGGACAATGAG. Translated: CASSDRRDNE. The whole CDR3 region reads CASSDRRDNEQFF.

On this clone: Read sequence stops 3 residues before the CDR3 end, and the germline J gene provides the missing end. The rearrangement links TRBV30 to TRBJ2-7; 7 bases align to TRBD2. Germline V gene sequence: CDR1 GTSNPN, CDR2 SVGIG (reference sequence). This CDR3 has 11 amino acids. V lost 5 bases, J lost 6 bases, and 4 bases stayed unmatched. This CDR3 is CAWGREGEQYF. CDR3 DNA (partial): TGTGCCTGGGGCAGGGAGGGCGAG.

With regard to this clone: The read finishes 3 residues shy of the CDR3 end, and the germline J gene is used to complete it. V and J are TRBV5-1 and TRBJ1-3; the D is unclear. Germline V gives CDR1 SGHRS, CDR2 YFSETQ. V shed 4 bases and J shed 2 bases, with 16 bases lying between them. This CDR3 has 16 residues. The covered CDR3 bases are TGCGCCAGCAGCCTCATGCTCATGGCAGCTGGAAACACC. As protein: CASSLMLMAAGNT. The full CDR3 protein is CASSLMLMAAGNTIYF.

This CDR3 reads CSGGGGATGELFF. CDR3 bases read: TGCAGCGGAGGGGGAGGGGCCACCGGGGAG. The chain employs TRBV29-1 and TRBJ2-2; D is possibly TRBD2 (7 bases). The read finishes 3 residues shy of the CDR3 end, and the germline J gene is used to complete it. Per germline, CDR1 SQVTM and CDR2 ANQGSEA. The CDR3 is 13 residues long. The V end was cut by 7 bases, the J end by 4 bases, with 13 bases between.

As to this clone: The read comes to an end 3 residues before the CDR3 does, leaving the germline J gene to fill in the end. The chain employs TRBV5-5 and TRBJ1-2, with D maybe TRBD1 (6 bases). Germline V gene sequence: CDR1 SGHKS, CDR2 YYEKEE (reference sequence). This CDR3 is 15 amino acids long. Trimming removed 0 bases at V and 3 bases at J, with 12 bases between. CDR3 sequence reads: CASSLAGGQDYGYTF. The CDR3 bases that were read are TGTGCCAGCAGCTTGGCGGGGGGGCAGGACTATGGC.

Note on this clone: Read data end 3 residues before the CDR3 end; the end is taken from the germline J gene. The chain joins TRBV5-1 to TRBJ2-2; TRBD1 matches 10 bases. CDR3 length: 16 amino acids. J lost 7 bases, V lost 5 bases, and 11 bases had no gene match. Per the germline V gene, CDR1 is SGHRS and CDR2 is YFSETQ. CDR3 loop: CASRLGGTGVGGELFF. Partial CDR3 DNA: TGCGCCAGCAGACTAGGGGGGACAGGGGTCGGCGGGGAG.

As concerns this clone: The read terminates 3 residues before the CDR3 end, so the remaining end is supplied by the germline J gene. The chain links TRBV2 to TRBJ2-1, with TRBD2 matching over 7 bases. After removal of 2 bases from V and 8 bases from J, the junction contained 6 bases not matched to a gene. The CDR3 has 14 residues. Germline values: CDR1 SNHLY, CDR2 FYNNEI. The CDR3 region is CASSERQGGHEQFF. The CDR3 DNA, read in part, is TGTGCCAGCAGTGAACGGCAGGGAGGGCATGAG. Full variable domain (remainder filled in from reference TRBV2 and TRBJ2-1): EPEVTQTPSHQVTQMGQEVILRCVPISNHLYFYWYRQILGQKVEFLVSFYNNEISEKSEIFDDQFSVERPDGSNFTLKIRSTKLEDSAMYFCASSERQGGHEQFFGPGTRLTVL.

With regard to this clone: The read ends 3 residues early relative to the CDR3; the germline J gene fills the gap. The J gene is TRBJ2-1, the V gene TRBV11-1, with D perhaps TRBD2 (7 bases). The germline CDR1 and CDR2 sequences are SGHAT and FQDESV (reference sequence). This CDR3 region has 15 residues. V shed 8 bases and J shed 6 bases, with 20 bases lying between them. CDR3 loop: CASRSRGGAPNEQFF. Incomplete CDR3 DNA: TGTGCCAGCCGGTCTCGTGGGGGGGCCCCCAATGAG. Full variable domain (remainder filled in from reference TRBV11-1 and TRBJ2-1): EAEVAQSPRYKITEKSQAVAFWCDPISGHATLYWYRQILGQGPELLVQFQDESVVDDSQLPKDRFSAERLKGVDSTLKIQPAELGDSAMYLCASRSRGGAPNEQFFGPGTRLTVL.

In regard to this clone: Sequencing ends 3 residues short of the CDR3 end; the germline J gene provides the rest. V usage is TRBV5-1 and J usage is TRBJ2-5; no reliable D call. V gave up 0 bases and J gave up 1 base, with 10 bases separating them. Germline CDR1 is SGHRS and CDR2 is YFSETQ. CDR3 length equals 15 residues. The CDR3 DNA, read in part, is TGCGCCAGCAGCTTGGCCTTAGCTGCCCAAGAGACC. Residues: CASSLALAAQET. The whole CDR3 reads CASSLALAAQETQYF.

Comment on this clone: The read terminates 3 residues before the CDR3 end, so the remaining end is supplied by the germline J gene. V is TRBV5-1 and J is TRBJ2-5; 10 bases match TRBD2. V was clipped by 4 bases and J by 2 bases; unmatched bases: 11. Per germline, CDR1 SGHRS and CDR2 YFSETQ. The CDR3 spans 17 residues. CDR3 DNA, as far as it was read: TGCGCCAGCAGCCCCCTAGGGCTAGCGGGGGAACAAGAGACC. Its translation is CASSPLGLAGEQET. The whole CDR3 reads CASSPLGLAGEQETQYF. The full variable domain, in which reference TRBV5-1 and TRBJ2-5 provide the parts outside the CDR3, is KAGVTQTPRYLIKTRGQQVTLSCSPISGHRSVSWYQQTPGQGLQFLFEYFSETQRNKGNFPGRFSGRQFSNSRSEMNVSTLELGDSALYLCASSPLGLAGEQETQYFGPGTRLLVL.

On this clone: The read ends 3 residues early relative to the CDR3; the germline J gene fills the gap. V and J are TRBV10-3 and TRBJ2-2; 10 bases match TRBD2. The CDR3 consists of 16 residues. V was clipped by 0 bases and J by 7 bases; unmatched bases: 5. CDR1 and CDR2 (germline): ENHRY, SYGVKD. The CDR3 region is CAISESAGGPGGELFF. The sequenced part of the CDR3 DNA is TGTGCCATCAGTGAGTCAGCGGGGGGGCCTGGCGGGGAG.